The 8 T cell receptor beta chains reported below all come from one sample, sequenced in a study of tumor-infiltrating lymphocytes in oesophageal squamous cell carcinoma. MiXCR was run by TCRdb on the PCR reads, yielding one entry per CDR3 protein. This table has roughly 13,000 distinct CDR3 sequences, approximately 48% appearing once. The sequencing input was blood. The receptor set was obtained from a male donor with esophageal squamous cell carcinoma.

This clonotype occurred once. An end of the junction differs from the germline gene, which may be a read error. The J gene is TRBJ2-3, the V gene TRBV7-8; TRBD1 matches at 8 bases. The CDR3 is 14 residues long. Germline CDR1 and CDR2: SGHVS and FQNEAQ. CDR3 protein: CASGLDRGGDTQYF. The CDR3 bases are TGTGCCAGCGGCTTAGACAGGGGAGGAGATACGCAGTATTTT.

The CDR3 sequence is CASSLSRRGGYEQFF. CDR3 bases: TGTGCCAGCAGCTTAAGTCGGAGGGGTGGCTACGAGCAGTTCTTC. This chain joins TRBV7-8 and TRBJ2-7; a possible D gene is TRBD2 (6 bases). The J call may be mistaken, given a closer DNA end match to TRBJ2-1. The CDR3 runs 15 residues. The germline V gene encodes CDR1 SGHVS and CDR2 FQNEAQ.

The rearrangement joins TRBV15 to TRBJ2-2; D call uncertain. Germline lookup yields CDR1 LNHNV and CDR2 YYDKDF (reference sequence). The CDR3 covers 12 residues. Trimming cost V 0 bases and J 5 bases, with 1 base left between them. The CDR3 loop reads CATSRDTGELFF. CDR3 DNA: TGTGCCACCAGCAGAGATACCGGGGAGCTGTTTTTT.

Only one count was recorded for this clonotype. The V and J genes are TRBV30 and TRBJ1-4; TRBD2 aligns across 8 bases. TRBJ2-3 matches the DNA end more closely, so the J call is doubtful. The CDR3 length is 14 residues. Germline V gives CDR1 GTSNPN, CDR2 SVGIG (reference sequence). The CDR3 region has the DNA TGTGCCTGGAGCCGGGGGGGAGGAGGAGATACGCAGTATTTT. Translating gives CAWSRGGGGDTQYF.

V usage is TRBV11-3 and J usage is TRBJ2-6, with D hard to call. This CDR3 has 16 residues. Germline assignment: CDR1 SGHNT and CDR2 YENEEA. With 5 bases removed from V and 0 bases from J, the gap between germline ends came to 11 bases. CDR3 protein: CASSPLWGSGANVLTF. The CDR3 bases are TGTGCCAGCAGCCCCCTCTGGGGCTCTGGGGCCAACGTCCTGACTTTC.

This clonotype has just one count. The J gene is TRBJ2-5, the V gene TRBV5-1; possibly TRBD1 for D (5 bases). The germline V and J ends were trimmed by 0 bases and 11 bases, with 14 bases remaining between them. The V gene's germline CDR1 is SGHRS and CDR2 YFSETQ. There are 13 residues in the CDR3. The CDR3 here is CASSLVQGNEQYF. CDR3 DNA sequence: TGCGCCAGCAGCTTGGTTCAGGGCAATGAGCAGTACTTC.

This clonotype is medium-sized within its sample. The CDR3: CASSLAPSLMGTSGVIHNEQFF. The CDR3 DNA sequence: TGTGCCAGCAGCTTAGCGCCCTCACTCATGGGGACTAGCGGGGTTATTCACAATGAGCAGTTCTTC. V and J are TRBV7-9 and TRBJ2-1, with 13 bases identical to TRBD2. This CDR3 has 22 residues. V shed 0 bases and J 5 bases; nucleotides not matched to a gene: 19. Looked up from germline, CDR1 is SEHNR and CDR2 is FQNEAQ (reference sequence).

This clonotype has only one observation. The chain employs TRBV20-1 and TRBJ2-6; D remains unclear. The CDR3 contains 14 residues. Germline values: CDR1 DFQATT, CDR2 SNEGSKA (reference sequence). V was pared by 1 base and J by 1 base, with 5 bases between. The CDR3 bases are TGCAGTGCTAGAGGGGGTTCTGGGGCCAACGTCCTGACTTTC. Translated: CSARGGSGANVLTF.